This T cell receptor beta chain was recovered during a study of T cell repertoires in cytomegalovirus infection. Study-level information: From public TCR beta signatures came an indication of both CMV infection and matching HLA type.

As to this clonotype: Its antigen is undetermined.

Trimming at V came to 6 bases and at J to 6 bases, leaving 7 bases not matched to a gene. This CDR3 comprises 14 residues. TCRdb independently ran MiXCR on the reads; one entry per CDR3 protein. The data show 80,000 or so distinct CDR3 sequences, roughly 39% seen once. This specimen consisted of CD8+ T cells from cultured PBMCs, obtained from culture after CMV antigen stimulation. The chain employs TRBV12-3 or TRBV12-4 and TRBJ2-7, with 11 bases that match TRBD1. This TCR was recovered from a human donor in good health (CMV status not recorded). Some clones in this sample may be carry-over from other donors' samples. CDR3 nucleotides: TGTGCCAGCAGAGCGGGCGGGACAGGGGGCGAGCAGTACTTC. As protein: CASRAGGTGGEQYF.